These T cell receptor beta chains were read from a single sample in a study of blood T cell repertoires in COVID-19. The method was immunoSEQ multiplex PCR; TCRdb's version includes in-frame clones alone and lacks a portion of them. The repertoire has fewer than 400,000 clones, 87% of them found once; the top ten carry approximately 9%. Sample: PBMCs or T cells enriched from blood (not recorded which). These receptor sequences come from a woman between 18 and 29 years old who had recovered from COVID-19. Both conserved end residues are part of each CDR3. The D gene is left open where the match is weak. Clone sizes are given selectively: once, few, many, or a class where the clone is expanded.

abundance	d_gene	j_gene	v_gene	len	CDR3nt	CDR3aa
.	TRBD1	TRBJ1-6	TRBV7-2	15	TGTGCCAGCAAATGGACAGGAAACTATAATTCACCCCTCCACTTT	CASKWTGNYNSPLHF
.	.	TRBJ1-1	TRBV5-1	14	TGCGCCAGCAGCTCCAGGGACAAGAACACTGAAGCTTTCTTT	CASSSRDKNTEAFF
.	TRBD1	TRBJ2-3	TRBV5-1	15	TGCGCCAGCAGTCAAGAGGGACAGGGATTCGATACGCAGTATTTT	CASSQEGQGFDTQYF
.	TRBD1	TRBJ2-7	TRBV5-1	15	TGCGCCAGTTCGAAAATGCCCGGGACAGGGAAAGAGCAGTACTTC	CASSKMPGTGKEQYF
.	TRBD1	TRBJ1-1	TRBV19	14	TGTGCCAGTAGGGACAGGGGCCGAAACACTGAAGCTTTCTTT	CASRDRGRNTEAFF
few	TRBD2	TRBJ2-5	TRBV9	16	TGTGCCAGCAGCGTAGGCGATCGGGGGGGCCGGGAGACCCAGTACTTC	CASSVGDRGGRETQYF
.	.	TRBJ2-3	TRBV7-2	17	TGTGCCAGCAGCCAATTGCTCCGCAGGGCGGGCACAGATACGCAGTATTTT	CASSQLLRRAGTDTQYF
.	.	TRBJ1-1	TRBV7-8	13	TGTGCCAGCAGCTTATCACAGAACACTGAAGCTTTCTTT	CASSLSQNTEAFF
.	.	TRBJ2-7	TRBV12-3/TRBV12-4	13	TGTGCCAGCAGTTTATATGTAACCTACGAGCAGTACTTC	CASSLYVTYEQYF
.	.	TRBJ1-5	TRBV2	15	TGTGCCAGCAGTGAAGCCGGCGGCTCCAATCAGCCCCAGCATTTT	CASSEAGGSNQPQHF
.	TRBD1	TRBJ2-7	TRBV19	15	TGTGCCAGTAACCCTCACCAGGACAGGGTATACAAGCAGTACTTC	CASNPHQDRVYKQYF
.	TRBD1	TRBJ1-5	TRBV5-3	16	TGTGCCAGAAGCTGCCAGGGGGGCTCCAGCAATCAGCCCCAGCATTTT	CARSCQGGSSNQPQHF
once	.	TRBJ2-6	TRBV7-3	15	TGTGCCAGCAGCCTGGTACTTTCTGGGGCCAACGTCCTGACTTTC	CASSLVLSGANVLTF
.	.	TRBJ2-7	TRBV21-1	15	TGTGCCAGCAGCAAGACCGGGACTAGCGGCTACGAGCAGTACTTC	CASSKTGTSGYEQYF
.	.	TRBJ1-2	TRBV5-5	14	TGTGCCAGCAGCTTGGTGTTACAGGGCAGTGGCTACACCTTC	CASSLVLQGSGYTF
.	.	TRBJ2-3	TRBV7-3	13	TGTGCCAGCAGCTTTGGGGCCGCAGATACGCAGTATTTT	CASSFGAADTQYF
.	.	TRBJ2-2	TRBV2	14	TGTGCCAGCACAGGGCTAACGAACACCGGGGAGCTGTTTTTT	CASTGLTNTGELFF
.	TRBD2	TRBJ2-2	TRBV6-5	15	TGTGCCAGCTCCAGACTAGCGGAAAACACCGGGGAGCTGTTTTTT	CASSRLAENTGELFF
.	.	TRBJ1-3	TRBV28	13	TGTGCCAGCAGCAGTTTTGCTGGAAACACCATATATTTT	CASSSFAGNTIYF